This T cell receptor (beta chain) comes out of a study of vaccination and CD4 T cells after COVID-19. Study in general: A vaccine, either BNT162b2 or mRNA-1273, was given to participants in two doses.

CDR3 size: 16 residues. Deletions cut 0 bases from V and 3 bases from J, with 15 bases between. Germline CDR1 and CDR2: ENHRY and SYGVKD. Notes on the study in general: Median reactive clonotypes, those recognizing SARS-CoV-2, rose from roughly 19 to 38, not significantly. The appearance of a median roughly 89% of reactive clones in convalescent patients occurred only post-vaccination.

As to treatment: roughly 10-day PBMC culture with coronavirus spike peptide pools or control peptides (ViraFEST assay). Cells received half-medium changes with fresh IL-2 medium on days 3 and 7. On this clonotype: As yet, its antigen is unknown.

The Oncomine TCR Beta short-read assay was applied to DNA of cultured CD4+ T cells. TCRdb recomputed calls from the PCR reads with MiXCR, one row per CDR3 protein. This table holds tens of thousands of distinct CDR3 sequences, about 45% found once. V and J are TRBV10-3 and TRBJ2-7; no clear D. The receptor comes from a human donor who had recovered from COVID-19. The sample was CD4+ T cells from blood, cultured in vitro. For the CDR3, the DNA is TGTGCCATCAGTGAGTCGTCTGGTAACAGAGACTACGAGCAGTACTTC. Its protein product is CAISESSGNRDYEQYF.